This T cell receptor beta chain was captured in a study of breast tumors, draining lymph nodes, adjacent tissues (dated by TCRdb to the mid-2010s). A note on the overall study: Breast cancer patients provided tumor, adjacent nontumor tissue and axillary lymph nodes, and the study compared the TCR beta repertoires across these three sources. In human breast cancer, the study set out to evaluate how tumor, surrounding tissue and draining lymph node repertoires relate to one another and whether T cells may move between these sites.

Note on this clonotype: What antigen it recognizes has not been identified. A clone one base away is much larger, so this may be a read error.

The sequencer was an Illumina HiSeq 2000. TCR beta chain libraries were generated by multiplex PCR amplification. The amplified TCR beta chain products were analyzed by high-throughput sequencing. The public sequencing data were trimmed at Q25 with fastp and processed into clonotypes with MiXCR by TCRdb, which kept only in-frame beta chains. When rows share a CDR3 protein, they turn into one entry using the most common DNA and genes. Here the sample has about 230,000 distinct CDR3 sequences; about 30% occur a single time. Of the sample, roughly 1.3% is held by the ten largest clones. Results the study describes overall, beyond this receptor: The data were considered consistent with most tumor T cells being derived from the lymph node and subsequently expanding within tumor tissue. Tumor and nontumor tissue repertoires were found to be significantly more similar in luminal-like than in basal-like breast cancer. Tumors showed preferential V and J gene usage, and their T-cell repertoire diversity fell below that of lymph nodes yet above that of nontumor tissue. The study presented the conclusion that tumor T cells originate in lymph nodes as consistent with a hypothesis, not as something directly demonstrated.

Reading the germline V gene gives CDR1 SGHRS and CDR2 YFSETQ. There are 15 amino acids in the CDR3, from cysteine to phenylalanine inclusive. Just the 45-base CDR3 DNA is kept, in frame starting at base 1. V and J are truncated by 7 bases and 1 base respectively, leaving an intervening sequence of 17 bases. Lymph node samples came from the axillary draining lymph nodes of breast cancer patients. Sequencing was carried out using axillary lymph node tissue. The V gene is TRBV5-1 and the J gene is TRBJ2-5; the D gene is perhaps TRBD1 or TRBD2, as each covers 8 bases. The receptor was derived from a female donor with breast cancer. Some clones in this sample may be carry-over from other donors' samples. The CDR3 protein is CASGTGGGIQETQYF. The DNA sequence reads TGCGCCAGCGGGACAGGCGGGGGGATCCAAGAGACCCAGTACTTC.